The 8 T cell receptor beta chains reported below all come from one sample, sequenced in a study of T cell responses to AZD1222 COVID-19 vaccine. Sequenced by immunoSEQ multiplex PCR; TCRdb stores in-frame clones only, minus some. The data show around 220,000 clones, 90% to 95% seen once. Here the sequenced sample was peripheral blood, taken 28 days after the second dose of the MenACWY control vaccine. Source of these receptors: an adult who received the MenACWY meningococcal vaccine as a control.

This chain joins TRBV6-2 or TRBV6-3 and TRBJ1-6; D is possibly TRBD1 (5 bases). Between the trimmed V and J ends, which lost 4 bases and 10 bases, there was a span of 20 bases. CDR1 is MNHEY, CDR2 SVGEGT, per germline. This CDR3 is 16 amino acids long. The CDR3 here is CASSSLLTVSSSPLHF. CDR3 sequence (DNA): TGTGCCAGCAGTTCCCTATTGACAGTATCTAGCTCACCCCTCCACTTT.

This chain connects TRBV9 to TRBJ2-1, with 9 positions matching TRBD1. After removal of 5 bases from V and 3 bases from J, the junction contained 9 bases not matched to a gene. Germline V gives CDR1 SGDLS, CDR2 YYNGEE. The CDR3 extends over 16 amino acids. The CDR3 region is CASSEAGTGYYNEQFF. The CDR3 coding sequence is TGTGCCAGCAGTGAGGCCGGGACAGGGTACTACAATGAGCAGTTCTTC.

The chain carries TRBV2 and TRBJ1-2; 8 bases line up with TRBD1. Looked up from germline, CDR1 is SNHLY and CDR2 is FYNNEI. The CDR3 loop spans 14 amino acids. Unmatched junction bases numbered 11, after V lost 6 bases and J lost 8 bases. The CDR3 here is CASSTRGLGSGYTF. Here the CDR3 DNA reads TGTGCCAGCAGCACCAGGGGGCTAGGGTCCGGCTACACCTTC.

The genes are TRBV9 and TRBJ2-5, with D perhaps TRBD2 (6 bases). Germline loops: CDR1 SGDLS, CDR2 YYNGEE. V lost 3 bases and J 1 base, leaving 13 bases between the germline ends. The CDR3 sequence is 15 residues long. The CDR3, as DNA: TGTGCCAGCAGCGGCGGGACTCTGGGCCAAGAGACCCAGTACTTC. Translating it yields CASSGGTLGQETQYF.

The chain has TRBV6-1 and TRBJ2-7; possibly TRBD2 for D (5 bases). Trimming removed 3 bases at V and 6 bases at J, with 21 bases between. The CDR3 has 16 amino acids. Germline-derived CDR1 and CDR2 are MNHNS and SASEGT. The CDR3 bases are TGTGCCAGCAGTGATCTTCGGGGAAGGACGTCTCGCGAGCAGTACTTC. It is translated as CASSDLRGRTSREQYF.

The gene calls are TRBV14 and TRBJ2-5; 7 bases map to TRBD2. The CDR3 runs 15 residues. CDR1 and CDR2 (germline): SGHDN, FVKESK. V shed 4 bases and J 1 base; nucleotides not matched to a gene: 6. CDR3 amino acids: CASSPTGLLQETQYF. As DNA, the CDR3 is TGTGCCAGCAGCCCGACGGGACTACTCCAAGAGACCCAGTACTTC.

The chain combines TRBV7-2 with TRBJ1-5; the match to TRBD1 covers 7 bases. The CDR3 has 14 residues. The junction had 1 base not matched to a gene; V was cut back by 5 bases and J by 0 bases. Germline V gene sequence: CDR1 SGHTA, CDR2 FQGNSA. CDR3 residues: CASSQGVSNQPQHF. In DNA, the CDR3 is TGTGCCAGCAGCCAGGGGGTTAGCAATCAGCCCCAGCATTTT.

The CDR3 sequence: CASSSWGEHYEQYF. CDR3 bases: TGTGCCAGCAGTTCTTGGGGGGAACACTACGAGCAGTACTTC. The chain carries TRBV14 and TRBJ2-7, with a tentative D call TRBD2 (6 bases). V was clipped by 6 bases and J by 3 bases, with 15 bases between them. This CDR3 has 14 amino acids. Germline V gene data show CDR1 as SGHDN and CDR2 as FVKESK.